This TCR beta chain originates from a study of cytomegalovirus exposure and HLA in healthy donors. General observations from the study: TCR beta sequences reportedly predicted the HLA-A and HLA-B alleles of most subjects accurately. Specificity of a few CMV-associated chains for CMV antigens was verified in vitro.

PCR primers comprised 60 Vbeta and 13 Jbeta primers. Some clones are missing from TCRdb's copy, which holds only in-frame ones; the method was immunoSEQ multiplex PCR. The sample carries about 200,000 clones, around 86% recorded once. On this clone itself: The antigen is unknown.

Germline values: CDR1 MNHEY, CDR2 SMNVEV (reference sequence). The V segment lost 6 bases and the J segment 2 bases; nucleotides outside the gene matches: 4. The CDR3 runs to 13 residues. This clonotype was sampled from a woman in her fifties or sixties in good health and CMV-seropositive. V gene TRBV27 combines with J gene TRBJ2-7, with 7 bases fitting TRBD1. The source material was PBMCs. The CDR3 region is CASRRDSAYEQYF. DNA for the CDR3: TGTGCCAGCAGAAGGGACAGTGCCTACGAGCAGTACTTC.